This TCR beta chain came from a study of CD8 T cells in ankylosing spondylitis. MiXCR, applied by TCRdb to the 5' RACE reads, yields one record per CDR3 protein. Of 100,000 or so distinct CDR3 sequences in the sample, about 25% are singletons; the top ten hold 9% to 15%. Trimming cost V 4 bases and J 9 bases, with 13 bases left between them. The germline CDR1 and CDR2 sequences are SNHLY and FYNNEI. This CDR3 is built from 13 residues. The sequencing sample was made of synovial fluid, either unsorted or a sorted T cell fraction (not recorded which). V and J are TRBV2 and TRBJ2-1, with a possible D match to TRBD2 (6 bases). This receptor was taken from a male donor with ankylosing spondylitis. The chain's CDR3 is CASSVTREGEQFF. The CDR3 nucleotides are TGTGCCAGCAGTGTCACGCGGGAAGGTGAGCAGTTCTTC.